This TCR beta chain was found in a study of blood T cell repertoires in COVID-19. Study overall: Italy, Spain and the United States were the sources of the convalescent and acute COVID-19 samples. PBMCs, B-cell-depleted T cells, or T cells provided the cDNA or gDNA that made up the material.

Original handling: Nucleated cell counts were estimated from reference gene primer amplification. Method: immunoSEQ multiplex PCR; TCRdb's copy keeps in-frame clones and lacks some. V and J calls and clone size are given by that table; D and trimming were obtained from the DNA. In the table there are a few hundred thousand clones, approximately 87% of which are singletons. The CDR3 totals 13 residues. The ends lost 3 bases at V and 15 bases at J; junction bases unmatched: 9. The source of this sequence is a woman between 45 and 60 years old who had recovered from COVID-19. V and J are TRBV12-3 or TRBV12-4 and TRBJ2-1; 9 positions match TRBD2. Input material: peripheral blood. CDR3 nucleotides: TGTGCCAGCAGTTTTGGAGTAGCGGGGGATGTGTTCTTC. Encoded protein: CASSFGVAGDVFF.